The 3 T cell receptor beta chains listed next were all sequenced from one sample in a study of regulatory T cells in long-lasting Graves disease (dated by TCRdb to 2020 to 2022). Libraries were prepared through multiplex PCR. Sequencing relied on an Illumina HiSeq 4000. CDR3 regions were amplified by Arm-PCR with iRepertoire HTBI primers to construct TCR beta libraries. Using fastp trimming at Q25 and MiXCR clonotype assembly, TCRdb reanalyzed the public sequencing data and kept in-frame beta chains. Every entry covers one CDR3 protein and lists the most common genes and DNA from its rows. This sample has about 470,000 distinct CDR3 sequences in its table, and around 20% of those were observed once. The ten largest account for 6.5% to 8% of the sample. The meaning of the sample's time point label: persistent/refractory GD, antithyroid drugs over 5 years with positive TRAb. For both TCR sequencing and RNA sequencing, RNA was extracted from PBMCs using TRIzol.

The material sequenced was peripheral blood mononuclear cells (PBMCs), taken when the disease was refractory, from a patient treated with antithyroid drugs. These receptor sequences come from a female donor with Graves disease.

The sample holds many counts of this clonotype. This rearrangement joins TRBV6-1 to TRBJ1-1; the match to TRBD1 covers 8 bases. Germline lookup yields CDR1 MNHNS and CDR2 SASEGT. V trimming: 9 bases; J trimming: 1 base; junction bases outside the gene matches: 4. The CDR3 length is 13 residues. The CDR3 is CASTTGANTEAFF. The CDR3 bases are TGTGCCAGTACGACAGGGGCGAACACTGAAGCTTTCTTT.

With respect to this clonotype: A much larger clone differs by one base, so this may be a read error. The chain combines TRBV27 with TRBJ2-7; a weak D match, TRBD1 (5 bases). The V end lost 4 bases, the J end lost 2 bases, and 15 bases lay between the germline ends. CDR3 length: 15 amino acids. Germline values: CDR1 MNHEY, CDR2 SMNVEV (reference sequence). The CDR3 bases are TGTGCCAGCAGTTGGGGCAGGAGCGCGGCCTACGAGCAGTACTTC. It specifies CASSWGRSAAYEQYF.

This clonotype was seen ten or more times. The J gene is TRBJ2-7, the V gene TRBV20-1, with D possibly TRBD2 on 5 matching bases. CDR3 length equals 11 residues. V lost 5 bases and J lost 6, with 11 bases in between. Per the germline V gene, CDR1 is DFQATT and CDR2 is SNEGSKA (reference sequence). CDR3 sequence reads: CSAHGGSEQYF. CDR3 in DNA: TGCAGTGCTCACGGAGGTTCCGAGCAGTACTTC.